These T cell receptor beta chains were read from a single sample in a study of T cell responses to AZD1222 COVID-19 vaccine. TCRdb keeps only in-frame clones here, not all; method: immunoSEQ multiplex PCR. Among 100,000 to 150,000 clones listed, approximately 88% were seen once. The sequenced sample was peripheral blood, obtained on day 0 of AZD1222 vaccination. These receptors were collected from an adult in good health. Both conserved end residues are part of each CDR3. A D gene is named only where the DNA matches it firmly. Some rows mark clone size as missing; the rest say once, few, many or name a class of expanded clone.

abundance	d_gene	v_gene	j_gene	CDR3nt	CDR3aa
.	TRBD1	TRBV10-3	TRBJ1-1	TGTGCCATCAGTGAGTCGGGACAGGGTAGAGCTTTCTTT	CAISESGQGRAFF
.	.	TRBV30	TRBJ1-5	TGTGCCTGGAGTTCCGCCCGCAATCAGCCCCAGCATTTT	CAWSSARNQPQHF
.	.	TRBV4-3	TRBJ2-7	TGCGCCAGCAGCGTAACCACCGGGACAACATTCTACGAGCAGTACTTC	CASSVTTGTTFYEQYF
.	.	TRBV4-1	TRBJ2-7	TGCGCCAGCAGCCAGAACCCGGGAGTTTCCTCTTCCTACGAGCAGTACTTC	CASSQNPGVSSSYEQYF
.	.	TRBV9	TRBJ1-1	TGTGCCAGCAACTCTCTGGGGAGGCAAAAGAACACTGAAGCTTTCTTT	CASNSLGRQKNTEAFF
.	.	TRBV28	TRBJ2-6	TGTGCCAGCAGTTTAAACACTGGGGCTGGGGCCAACGTCCTGACTTTC	CASSLNTGAGANVLTF
.	TRBD1	TRBV2	TRBJ2-7	TGTGCCAGCCCTCCTCCTCCGGGACAGGGGACTACCTACGAGCAGTACTTC	CASPPPPGQGTTYEQYF
.	.	TRBV6-5	TRBJ2-7	TGTGCCAGTAGACTCCGGGACTTCGACTCCTACGAGCAGTACTTC	CASRLRDFDSYEQYF
.	.	TRBV9	TRBJ2-5	TGTGCCAGCAGCGTCGGGCGGAGACAAGAGACCCAGTACTTC	CASSVGRRQETQYF
once	TRBD2	TRBV13	TRBJ2-1	TGTGCCAGCAGCACTCAGACTAGCGGGGTTAACAATGAGCAGTTCTTC	CASSTQTSGVNNEQFF
.	TRBD1	TRBV5-6	TRBJ1-1	TGTGCCAGCAGCTCGACAGGGGTCACTGAAGCTTTCTTT	CASSSTGVTEAFF
.	TRBD1	TRBV28	TRBJ1-3	TGTGCCAGCAGATCCGGGACAGAAAACACCATATATTTT	CASRSGTENTIYF
.	TRBD1	TRBV19	TRBJ1-2	TGTGCCAGTAGTATGAGTGCAGGGGGCTATGGCTACACCTTC	CASSMSAGGYGYTF
.	TRBD1	TRBV30	TRBJ2-3	TGTGCCTGTAGGGGGACAGGGTGGGATACGCAGTATTTT	CACRGTGWDTQYF
.	TRBD1	TRBV6-5	TRBJ1-5	TGTGCCAGCAGTTACTCGAACAGGGGTGGCAATCAGCCCCAGCATTTT	CASSYSNRGGNQPQHF
.	TRBD1	TRBV14	TRBJ1-6	TGTGCCAGCAAAACCGGGACAGCTAATTCACCCCTCCACTTT	CASKTGTANSPLHF
.	TRBD1	TRBV9	TRBJ2-2	TGTGCCAGCAGCACAGGGGCACCCGGGGAGCTGTTTTTT	CASSTGAPGELFF
.	.	TRBV6-2/TRBV6-3	TRBJ1-5	TGTGCCAGCAGTTACTCTTTGGACCAACCGGGGTTAAGGCCCCAGCATTTT	CASSYSLDQPGLRPQHF
.	.	TRBV5-4	TRBJ2-2	TGTGCCAGCAGCTTGCCGGGCCGGAACACCGGGGAGCTGTTTTTT	CASSLPGRNTGELFF
.	TRBD2	TRBV7-2	TRBJ2-7	TGTGCCAGCAGCCCACTAGCGGGAGGGGTAGTCGAGCAGTACTTC	CASSPLAGGVVEQYF
once	TRBD2	TRBV4-3	TRBJ2-7	TGCGCCAGCAGCCAAGATGGGAGCGGGAGTACGTCCTACGAGCAGTACTTC	CASSQDGSGSTSYEQYF
.	.	TRBV10-1	TRBJ1-1	TGCGCCAGTGGGTCGATCCCGGGGAAGGCTTTCTTT	CASGSIPGKAFF
.	TRBD2	TRBV5-8	TRBJ2-3	TGTGCCAGCAGCTTGGTACTAGCGGGGAACACAGATACGCAGTATTTT	CASSLVLAGNTDTQYF
few	TRBD1	TRBV25-1	TRBJ1-6	TGTGCCAGCAGTGACGGACAGGGTCGAAATTCACCCCTCCACTTT	CASSDGQGRNSPLHF
.	.	TRBV5-8	TRBJ2-5	TGTGCCAGAAGTCGAGGGAACCAAGAGACCCAGTACTTC	CARSRGNQETQYF
.	.	TRBV28	TRBJ1-5	TGTGCCAGCAGTTCCCCGGGAATGGATCAGCCCCAGCATTTT	CASSSPGMDQPQHF
.	.	TRBV14	TRBJ1-1	TGTGCCAGCAGCCATCGAAGGGAATTTAACACTGAAGCTTTCTTT	CASSHRREFNTEAFF
.	TRBD1	TRBV30	TRBJ2-1	TGTGCCTGGAGTCGACAGGGGGCGGGTGAGCAGTTCTTC	CAWSRQGAGEQFF
.	.	TRBV9	TRBJ1-1	TGTGCCAGCAGCGTAGGAGGTTTCACTGAAGCTTTCTTT	CASSVGGFTEAFF
.	.	TRBV20-1	TRBJ2-1	TGCAGTGCTGCCCCTGGGGGTGAGCAGTTCTTC	CSAAPGGEQFF
.	.	TRBV19	TRBJ2-7	TGTGCCAGTATTGGCAGGGACCGGCGGGGGCAGTACTTC	CASIGRDRRGQYF
.	.	TRBV6-5	TRBJ1-5	TGTGCCAGCAGGGCGGAGATGGGTAGCAATCAGCCCCAGCATTTT	CASRAEMGSNQPQHF
few	.	TRBV7-8	TRBJ1-1	TGTGCCAGCAGCTTGGAGGTTGAAGCTTTCTTT	CASSLEVEAFF
.	.	TRBV18	TRBJ1-6	TGTGCCAGCTCACCAGAGGGGTTTAATTCACCCCTCCACTTT	CASSPEGFNSPLHF
.	.	TRBV7-3	TRBJ2-2	TGTGCCAGCAGCGGAGTCGCCGGGGAGCTGTTTTTT	CASSGVAGELFF
.	.	TRBV28	TRBJ1-4	TGTGCCAGCAGTTTAGGACAGCCTAATGAAAAACTGTTTTTT	CASSLGQPNEKLFF
.	.	TRBV10-2	TRBJ2-3	TGCGCCAGCAGGGCTTGGGGGGACGCCCCAAGCACAGATACGCAGTATTTT	CASRAWGDAPSTDTQYF
.	.	TRBV30	TRBJ1-4	TGTGCCTGGAGTCCCAGAGAAAAACTGTTTTTT	CAWSPREKLFF
once	.	TRBV29-1	TRBJ2-2	TGCAGCGTTGGACGGACTATCACCGGGGAGCTGTTTTTT	CSVGRTITGELFF
once	.	TRBV4-1	TRBJ2-7	TGCGCCAGCAGCCAAGATCAGGCAGTGCGAACCTACGAGCAGTACTTC	CASSQDQAVRTYEQYF
.	TRBD2	TRBV4-1	TRBJ2-7	TGCGCCAGCAGCCAAGGGAGGACTAGATCCTACGAGCAGTACTTC	CASSQGRTRSYEQYF
.	.	TRBV10-3	TRBJ2-5	TGTGCCATCAGTGAGTCTATTAGCGGAGGCAGGAGGGAGACCCAGTACTTC	CAISESISGGRRETQYF
few	TRBD2	TRBV7-7	TRBJ2-7	TGTGCTAGCAGCTTACGGGGGGGCTACGAGCAGTACTTC	CASSLRGGYEQYF
.	TRBD2	TRBV10-2	TRBJ2-3	TGCGCCAGCAGCGAGAGGGTCTTAGCGGGGGGCGGTATAGATACGCAGTATTTT	CASSERVLAGGGIDTQYF
.	.	TRBV15	TRBJ1-2	TGTGCCACCAGCAGAGATGGGCAGAATGATGGCTACACCTTC	CATSRDGQNDGYTF
.	.	TRBV10-3	TRBJ2-2	TGTGCCATCAGTGAAGTTAGGGCAGCGAACACCGGGGAGCTGTTTTTT	CAISEVRAANTGELFF
.	TRBD1	TRBV10-3	TRBJ2-1	TGTGCCATCAGGTCTATCGGGACAGGGGGCTCCTACAATGAGCAGTTCTTC	CAIRSIGTGGSYNEQFF
.	TRBD2	TRBV9	TRBJ2-1	TGTGCCAGCAGCGAGTCGGGACTGACCCGGGGGGGCGATGAGCAGTTCTTC	CASSESGLTRGGDEQFF
.	TRBD2	TRBV2	TRBJ2-1	TGTGCCAGCAGACCCGGACTAGCGGGAGAAAATGAGCAGTTCTTC	CASRPGLAGENEQFF
.	TRBD1	TRBV19	TRBJ1-2	TGTGCCAGTAGTACGGACAGGGGCGTGGAGGGCTACACCTTC	CASSTDRGVEGYTF
once	.	TRBV18	TRBJ2-2	TGTGCCAGCTCACCAAGCGTAAGGGGACCCGACACCGGGGAGCTGTTTTTT	CASSPSVRGPDTGELFF